This entry describes one T cell receptor (beta chain). Its antigen is not known. The CDR3 runs to 15 residues. Germline V CDR1 and CDR2: SGHAT, FQDESV (reference sequence). V was shortened by 8 bases and J by 4 bases, with 17 bases between the two germline ends. Method: immunoSEQ multiplex PCR; TCRdb's copy keeps in-frame clones and lacks some. The sample includes roughly 80,000 clones, 85% seen only once; the top ten take roughly 0.62%. This entry is derived from a study of OX40 agonist ivuxolimab in advanced cancers. The wider study: Averaging 60 years in age, with a range of roughly 20 to 90, the cohort was 82.7% male.

Whole-study findings and limits: CD4+ and CD8+ blood T cells expanded clonally by week 6 at 0.1 to 3.0 mg/kg.

This chain uses TRBV11-1 with TRBJ1-4; tentatively, D is TRBD1 (5 bases). This sequence was found in an adult with an advanced solid tumor such as melanoma, head and neck, liver or kidney cancer. The sample here was CD4+ or CD8+ T cells sorted from blood, taken in a trial of the OX40 agonist ivuxolimab. CDR3 in amino acids: CASGFRDGHNEKLFF. The DNA for the CDR3 is TGTGCCAGCGGATTCCGGGACGGCCATAATGAAAAACTGTTTTTT.